This T cell receptor beta chain was retrieved from a study of T cell repertoires in cytomegalovirus infection. Study-wide context: Carrying CMV and the relevant HLA type showed in public TCR beta signatures. Notes on the study in general: Within the response measured ex vivo, HLA-C-restricted CMV-specific TCR beta clonotypes were dominant. Cumulated frequencies of public TCR beta families served to identify carriers of CMV plus the relevant HLA.

CDR3 size: 12 residues. Trimming took 4 bases from V and 8 from J, leaving 11 bases between them. Germline V gene sequence: CDR1 SGHTA, CDR2 FQGNSA. This clonotype occurred many times. Its antigen is undetermined. Each CDR3 protein gets one entry after TCRdb re-called the reads with MiXCR. The data hold 85,000 to 120,000 distinct CDR3 sequences, with 15% to 20% observed a single time. The V and J genes are TRBV7-2 and TRBJ1-2, with D possibly TRBD1 on 6 matching bases. The sequence came from a human donor in good health (CMV status not recorded). Some clones in this sample may be carry-over from other donors' samples. Sequencing used PBMCs. The CDR3 region is CASSSQGRGYTF. The CDR3 DNA sequence: TGTGCCAGCAGCTCACAGGGACGAGGCTACACCTTC.